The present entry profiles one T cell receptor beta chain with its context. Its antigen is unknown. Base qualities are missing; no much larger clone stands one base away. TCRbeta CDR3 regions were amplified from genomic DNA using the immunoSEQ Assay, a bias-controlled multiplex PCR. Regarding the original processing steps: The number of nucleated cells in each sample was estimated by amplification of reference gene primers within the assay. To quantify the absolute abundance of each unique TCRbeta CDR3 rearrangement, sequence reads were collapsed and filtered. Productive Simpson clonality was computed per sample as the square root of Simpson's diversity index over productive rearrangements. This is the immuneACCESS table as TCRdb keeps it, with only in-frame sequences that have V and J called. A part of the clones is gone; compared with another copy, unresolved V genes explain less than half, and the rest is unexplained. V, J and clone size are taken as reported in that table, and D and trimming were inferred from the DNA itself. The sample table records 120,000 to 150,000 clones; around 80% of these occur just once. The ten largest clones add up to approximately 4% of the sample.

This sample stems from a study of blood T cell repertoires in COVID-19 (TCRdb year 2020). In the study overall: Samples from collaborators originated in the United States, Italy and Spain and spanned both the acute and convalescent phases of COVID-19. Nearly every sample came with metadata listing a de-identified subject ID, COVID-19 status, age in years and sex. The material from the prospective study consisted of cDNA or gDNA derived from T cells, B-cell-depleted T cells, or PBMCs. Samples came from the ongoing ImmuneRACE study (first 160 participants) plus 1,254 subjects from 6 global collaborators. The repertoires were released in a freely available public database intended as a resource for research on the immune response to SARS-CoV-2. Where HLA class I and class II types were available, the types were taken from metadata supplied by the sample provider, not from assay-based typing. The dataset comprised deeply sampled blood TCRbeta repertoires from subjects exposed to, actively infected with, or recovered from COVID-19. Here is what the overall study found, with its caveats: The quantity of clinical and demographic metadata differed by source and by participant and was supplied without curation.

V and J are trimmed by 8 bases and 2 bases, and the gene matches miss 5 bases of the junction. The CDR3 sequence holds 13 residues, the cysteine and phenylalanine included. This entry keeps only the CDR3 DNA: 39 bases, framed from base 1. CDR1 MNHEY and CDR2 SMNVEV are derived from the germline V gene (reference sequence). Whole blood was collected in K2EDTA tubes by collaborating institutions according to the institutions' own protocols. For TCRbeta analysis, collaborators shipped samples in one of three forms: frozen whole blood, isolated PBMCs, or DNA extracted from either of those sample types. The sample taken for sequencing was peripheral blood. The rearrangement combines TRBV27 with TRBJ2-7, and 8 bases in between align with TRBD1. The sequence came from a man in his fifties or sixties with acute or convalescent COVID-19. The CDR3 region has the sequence CASRTGFTYEQYF. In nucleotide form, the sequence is TGTGCCAGCCGGACAGGGTTTACCTACGAGCAGTACTTC.